Listed below are T cell receptor beta chains from one sample, sequenced in a study of a mutant IDH1 vaccine in newly diagnosed glioma. The method was immunoSEQ multiplex PCR; TCRdb's version includes in-frame clones alone and lacks a portion of them. This table holds about 60,000 clones, about four fifths found once. These receptors' targets are unknown. The material was PBMCs, obtained from a glioma patient whose treatment included an IDH1 peptide vaccine. These receptors all come from a young man with glioma. Both conserved end residues are part of each CDR3. The order of the fields is clone size, J gene, D gene, V gene, CDR3 protein, CDR3 DNA. The D gene is left open where the match is weak. The size entry is marked missing in some rows and otherwise reads once, few, many or a size class.

>NA|TRBJ2-3|NA|TRBV9
CASSASSGPSTDTQYF
TGTGCCAGCAGCGCGTCGAGCGGCCCGAGCACAGATACGCAGTATTTT
>once|TRBJ1-5|NA|TRBV6-5
CASSLGGMSNQPQHF
TGTGCCAGCAGTTTGGGGGGAATGAGCAATCAGCCCCAGCATTTT
>NA|TRBJ2-1|TRBD1|TRBV7-2
CASSSPGQGSRNEQFF
TGTGCCAGCAGCTCCCCGGGACAGGGGTCCCGTAATGAGCAGTTCTTC
>NA|TRBJ1-1|NA|TRBV18
CASSPGSGHRVGTEAFF
TGTGCCAGCTCACCAGGGTCGGGACACAGGGTCGGAACTGAAGCTTTCTTT
>NA|TRBJ1-1|NA|TRBV27
CASSLSREYEAFF
TGTGCCAGCAGTTTATCTAGGGAGTATGAAGCTTTCTTT
>NA|TRBJ2-3|NA|TRBV19
CASSMGRIRTDTQYF
TGTGCCAGTAGTATGGGACGGATTCGCACAGATACGCAGTATTTT
>NA|TRBJ2-7|NA|TRBV14
CASSQETGREQYF
TGTGCCAGCAGCCAAGAGACCGGCCGCGAGCAGTACTTC
>NA|TRBJ2-3|TRBD1|TRBV5-6
CASSLVKGATDTQYF
TGTGCCAGCAGCTTGGTCAAGGGGGCGACAGATACGCAGTATTTT
>NA|TRBJ1-6|NA|TRBV7-9
CASSSPVSPLHF
TGTGCCAGCAGCTCCCCGGTGTCACCCCTCCACTTT
>NA|TRBJ1-5|NA|TRBV6-1
CASSEGVGTQPQHF
TGTGCCAGCAGTGAGGGTGTGGGGACCCAGCCCCAGCATTTT
>NA|TRBJ2-6|NA|TRBV11-2
CASSLGGSGLSGANVLTF
TGTGCCAGCAGCTTAGGTGGTAGCGGCCTCTCTGGGGCCAACGTCCTGACTTTC
>NA|TRBJ2-2|TRBD1|TRBV30
CAWRYRGRRTGELFF
TGTGCCTGGAGGTACAGGGGGCGCCGGACCGGGGAGCTGTTTTTT
>NA|TRBJ2-3|TRBD2|TRBV5-4
CASFPLGGEGDTQYF
TGTGCCAGCTTTCCCCTGGGGGGGGAAGGAGATACGCAGTATTTT
>few|TRBJ1-2|NA|TRBV28
CASSPLIRGYTF
TGTGCCAGCAGTCCGTTAATAAGGGGCTACACCTTC
>NA|TRBJ1-2|NA|TRBV5-8
CASHKYTQDYYGYTF
TGTGCCAGCCACAAATATACACAGGATTACTATGGCTACACCTTC
>NA|TRBJ2-7|TRBD1|TRBV15
CATSSGTAPLYEQYF
TGTGCCACCAGCTCCGGGACAGCTCCACTCTACGAGCAGTACTTC
>NA|TRBJ2-5|TRBD2|TRBV2
CAGGRGRGETQYF
TGTGCCGGCGGGAGGGGGCGTGGGGAGACCCAGTACTTC
>NA|TRBJ1-3|NA|TRBV10-1
CASSEGPDRYSGNTIYF
TGCGCCAGCAGTGAGGGACCTGATCGATACTCTGGAAACACCATATATTTT
>NA|TRBJ2-5|TRBD2|TRBV29-1
CSVGFYGGGAETQYF
TGCAGCGTTGGGTTTTACGGCGGGGGGGCCGAGACCCAGTACTTC
>NA|TRBJ2-5|TRBD2|TRBV7-6
CASSSRTSLETQYF
TGTGCCAGCAGCTCCCGGACTAGTCTGGAGACCCAGTACTTC
>NA|TRBJ1-1|NA|TRBV2
CASSDRSEAFF
TGTGCCAGCAGTGATCGCTCTGAAGCTTTCTTT
>NA|TRBJ2-2|TRBD1|TRBV5-4
CASSLSDREAGELFF
TGTGCCAGCAGCCTATCGGACAGGGAAGCCGGGGAGCTGTTTTTT
>NA|TRBJ1-1|NA|TRBV7-8
CASSLGRGRGTEAFF
TGTGCCAGCAGCTTAGGGCGGGGACGAGGCACTGAAGCTTTCTTT
>once|TRBJ1-1|NA|TRBV5-5
CASSLVYGRTGEAFF
TGTGCCAGCAGCTTGGTTTATGGACGAACAGGTGAAGCTTTCTTT
>once|TRBJ1-2|NA|TRBV9
CASSVGQGNYGYTF
TGTGCCAGCAGCGTAGGGCAGGGGAACTATGGCTACACCTTC
>NA|TRBJ2-3|NA|TRBV11-2
CASSLRRQDRTDTQYF
TGTGCCAGCAGCCTAAGGCGACAGGACCGCACAGATACGCAGTATTTT
>NA|TRBJ2-7|TRBD1|TRBV10-3
CAIGTGGYEQYF
TGTGCCATTGGGACAGGGGGTTACGAGCAGTACTTC
>NA|TRBJ1-2|TRBD1|TRBV28
CASRGPQGADYGYTF
TGTGCCAGCAGGGGGCCACAGGGGGCGGACTATGGCTACACCTTC
>NA|TRBJ2-1|TRBD2|TRBV28
CASRPTSGNHNEQFF
TGTGCCAGCAGACCCACTAGCGGGAACCACAATGAGCAGTTCTTC
>NA|TRBJ2-1|TRBD2|TRBV27
CASSLFPTSGSAYNEQFF
TGTGCCAGCAGTTTATTCCCGACTAGCGGGAGTGCCTACAATGAGCAGTTCTTC
>NA|TRBJ1-1|TRBD1|TRBV28
CASSLTGISTEAFF
TGTGCCAGCAGTCTGACAGGGATTTCGACTGAAGCTTTCTTT
>NA|TRBJ2-5|TRBD2|TRBV5-1
CASSRTSGGPGETQYF
TGCGCCAGCAGCAGGACTAGCGGGGGGCCGGGGGAGACCCAGTACTTC
>NA|TRBJ1-1|NA|TRBV6-5
CASRVPGMTEAFF
TGTGCCAGCAGAGTGCCAGGGATGACTGAAGCTTTCTTT
>NA|TRBJ2-7|NA|TRBV28
CASSLPAYYEQYF
TGTGCCAGCAGTTTACCTGCATACTACGAGCAGTACTTC
>NA|TRBJ2-7|NA|TRBV28
CASSLAPGRTPTYEQYF
TGTGCCAGCAGTTTGGCCCCAGGCAGGACCCCAACCTACGAGCAGTACTTC
>NA|TRBJ1-1|NA|TRBV6-5
CATLVGTEAFF
TGTGCCACCCTGGTTGGGACTGAAGCTTTCTTT
>NA|TRBJ2-6|NA|TRBV5-1
CASSLGGSGANVLTF
TGCGCCAGCAGCTTGGGTGGATCCGGGGCCAACGTCCTGACTTTC
>NA|TRBJ1-4|TRBD1|TRBV7-9
CASSSGQGGEKLFF
TGTGCCAGCAGCTCCGGACAGGGAGGAGAAAAACTGTTTTTT
>NA|TRBJ1-2|NA|TRBV28
CASRGITGIKRGDGYTF
TGTGCCAGCAGAGGGATTACGGGGATAAAACGAGGTGATGGCTACACCTTC
>NA|TRBJ1-2|NA|TRBV7-2
CASSLDVRGVCYTF
TGTGCCAGCAGCTTAGATGTCAGGGGAGTGTGCTACACCTTC
>NA|TRBJ1-6|TRBD1|TRBV6-1
CASTRGRENSPLHF
TGTGCCAGCACCAGGGGGCGAGAGAATTCACCCCTCCACTTT
>NA|TRBJ2-2|NA|TRBV29-1
CSPPGREVGELFF
TGCAGCCCCCCGGGCAGGGAAGTCGGGGAGCTGTTTTTT
>NA|TRBJ1-2|NA|TRBV29-1
CSVEGTEDNYGYTF
TGCAGCGTGGAAGGGACCGAGGATAACTATGGCTACACCTTC
>NA|TRBJ2-3|NA|TRBV9
CASSGWGGSTDTQYF
TGTGCCAGCAGCGGATGGGGCGGCAGCACAGATACGCAGTATTTT
>NA|TRBJ2-1|NA|TRBV6-4
CASSVDTYNEQFF
TGTGCCAGCAGTGTAGACACTTACAATGAGCAGTTCTTC
>NA|TRBJ2-4|TRBD1|TRBV7-9
CASSSDRGRNIQYF
TGTGCCAGCAGCTCGGACAGGGGACGAAACATTCAGTACTTC
>few|TRBJ2-3|NA|TRBV9
CASSVSSGGTGITDTQYF
TGTGCCAGCAGCGTAAGTTCGGGAGGGACAGGGATCACAGATACGCAGTATTTT
>NA|TRBJ2-7|NA|TRBV10-3
CAISESRSGYEQYF
TGTGCCATCAGTGAGTCTCGTTCAGGTTACGAGCAGTACTTC
>NA|TRBJ2-7|TRBD1|TRBV5-1
CASSLRTGLGEQYF
TGCGCCAGCAGCTTGAGGACAGGTTTAGGAGAGCAGTACTTC
>NA|TRBJ1-1|NA|TRBV11-2
CASSHRRGAGEAFF
TGTGCCAGCAGCCACCGTAGGGGGGCGGGTGAAGCTTTCTTT
>NA|TRBJ1-6|TRBD1|TRBV7-2
CASSPSSGGRSPLHF
TGTGCCAGCAGCCCGAGCTCAGGGGGCCGGTCACCCCTCCACTTT